This T cell receptor (beta chain) was recovered during a study of shared clonotypes between healthy human individuals. Comment on this clone: What it binds is unknown.

Execution of the assay was at deep level. Sequenced by immunoSEQ multiplex PCR; TCRdb stores in-frame clones only, minus some. The repertoire includes more than 2,000,000 clones, around nine tenths of them detected once, and roughly 0.13% sits in the top ten. Study-level points and caveats: Between several donors, naive CD4 clonotypes were shared at a level of about 5%.

The CDR3 runs 15 residues. V was pared by 2 bases and J by 4 bases, with 13 bases between. The germline V gene encodes CDR1 SGHNT and CDR2 YYREEE (reference sequence). The sequence derives from a young man in good health. This chain uses TRBV5-4 with TRBJ1-5, with unresolved D. The source material was naive CD4+ T cells sorted from blood. Specified subset: CD45RA+ positively selected. As DNA, the CDR3 is TGTGCCAGCAGCTTAATCGTCGTCCGGAATCAGCCCCAGCATTTT. Protein product: CASSLIVVRNQPQHF.